The clone carrying this TCR beta chain was detected many times. Its antigen is not identified. This record belongs to a study of early T cells in non-severe SARS-CoV-2 infection. Looking at the study overall: From unsorted whole blood, bulk RNA was sequenced, and the chains remained unpaired.

The CDR3 loop spans 16 amino acids. The V gene lost 4 bases and the J gene lost 0 bases, with 16 bases spanning the gap. The germline V gene has CDR1 SEHNR and CDR2 FQNEAQ (reference sequence). Individual cDNA molecules received unique molecular identifiers. TCRdb reprocessed the 5' RACE reads with MiXCR, giving one entry per CDR3 protein. The profile shows fewer than 60,000 distinct CDR3 sequences, 9.1% of them singletons. Regarding the study as a whole: Matching against VDJdb likely underestimated virus-specific expansions, favoring anti-spike CD8.

V gene TRBV7-9 combines with J gene TRBJ2-7, with D perhaps TRBD1 (5 bases). The sample comprised whole blood. The clonotype comes from an adult who was a healthcare worker with PCR-confirmed SARS-CoV-2 infection or an uninfected control (not recorded which). Here the CDR3 reads CASSYPEQVSSYEQYF. The CDR3 DNA is TGTGCCAGCAGCTACCCCGAACAGGTTTCCTCCTACGAGCAGTACTTC. Full variable domain (rest looked up from reference TRBV7-9 and TRBJ2-7): DTGVSQNPRHKITKRGQNVTFRCDPISEHNRLYWYRQTLGQGPEFLTYFQNEAQLEKSRLLSDRFSAERPKGSFSTLEIQRTEQGDSAMYLCASSYPEQVSSYEQYFGPGTRLTVT.